The source of this T cell receptor beta chain is a study of blood T cell repertoires in COVID-19 (dated by TCRdb to the early 2020s). With regard to the full study: Samples covering the acute and convalescent phases of COVID-19 were provided by collaborators in the United States, Italy and Spain. The repertoires were released in a freely available public database intended as a resource for research on the immune response to SARS-CoV-2. A de-identified subject ID, COVID-19 status, age in years and sex were almost always included in the sample metadata. Deeply sampled blood TCRbeta repertoires from subjects exposed to, actively infected with, or recovered from COVID-19 were included in the dataset. Samples came from the ongoing ImmuneRACE study (first 160 participants) plus 1,254 subjects from 6 global collaborators. Where available, HLA class I and class II types were obtained from metadata supplied by the sample provider rather than from assay-based typing. The material from the prospective study consisted of cDNA or gDNA derived from T cells, B-cell-depleted T cells, or PBMCs.

Another Seattle source contributed samples from volunteer blood donors who had recovered from COVID-19. Collaborating institutions collected whole blood in K2EDTA tubes following their own protocols. For TCRbeta analysis, collaborators shipped samples as frozen whole blood, isolated PBMCs, or DNA extracted from either of those sample types. With respect to this clone: Its target antigen remains unknown. One base away there is no much larger clone; base qualities are not given.

The immunoSEQ Assay, a bias-controlled multiplex PCR, was used to amplify TCRbeta CDR3 regions from genomic DNA. The authors' analysis ran thus. Within the assay, amplification of reference gene primers was used to estimate how many nucleated cells each sample contained. To quantify the absolute abundance of each unique TCRbeta CDR3 rearrangement, sequence reads were collapsed and filtered. For each sample, productive Simpson clonality was calculated as the square root of Simpson's diversity index over productive rearrangements. The clones in this table, taken by TCRdb from immuneACCESS, are in-frame only. Not every clone is retained; where verified, under half of the shortfall comes from an unresolved V gene, and the cause of the rest is unknown. V and J calls and clone size are given by that table; D and trimming were obtained from the DNA. This sample gives 250,000 or so clones in total; 88% of them show up just once. The ten largest clonotypes hold 0.75% to 1% of the sample.

The germline V gene encodes CDR1 MNHEY and CDR2 SVGEGT. The germline V and J ends show losses of 5 bases and 3 bases respectively, and no gene match explains 7 bases of the junction. The CDR3 numbers 15 residues from cysteine through phenylalanine. The entry retains the CDR3 DNA only, 45 bases that are in frame from base 1. Paper-wide results and their limitations: Clinical and demographic metadata were provided uncurated, with the amount varying by source and participant.

The specimen was peripheral blood. The receptor chain draws on TRBV6-2 or TRBV6-3 and TRBJ2-7, with 10 central nucleotides matching TRBD1. The receptor comes from a woman in her forties who had recovered from COVID-19. In nucleotides, the sequence is TGTGCCAGCAGTCCCCGGGACAGGGGCTACTACGAGCAGTACTTC. Its translation reads: CASSPRDRGYYEQYF.